This T cell receptor (beta chain) came from a study of blood T cell repertoires in COVID-19. Recruits, aged about 18 to 89 years, lived in some 25 US areas. No more than 2 weeks before study entry, exposed participants had met a case of COVID-19. Some clones are missing from TCRdb's copy, which holds only in-frame ones; the method was immunoSEQ multiplex PCR. The sample consists of roughly 250,000 clones, 85% to 90% of them appearing once. The sample comprised PBMCs or T cells enriched from blood (not recorded which). This receptor was identified in a man aged 45-60 years who had been exposed to COVID-19.

CDR3 in DNA: TGTGCCAGCACTTTTTTGACAGTGAACACTGAAGCTTTCTTT. It encodes CASTFLTVNTEAFF. The V gene is TRBV5-6, the J gene TRBJ1-1; a possible D gene is TRBD1 (5 bases). The germline V gene encodes CDR1 SGHDT and CDR2 YYEEEE. V dropped 6 bases and J dropped 0 bases, with 12 bases sitting between them. The CDR3 has 14 amino acids.